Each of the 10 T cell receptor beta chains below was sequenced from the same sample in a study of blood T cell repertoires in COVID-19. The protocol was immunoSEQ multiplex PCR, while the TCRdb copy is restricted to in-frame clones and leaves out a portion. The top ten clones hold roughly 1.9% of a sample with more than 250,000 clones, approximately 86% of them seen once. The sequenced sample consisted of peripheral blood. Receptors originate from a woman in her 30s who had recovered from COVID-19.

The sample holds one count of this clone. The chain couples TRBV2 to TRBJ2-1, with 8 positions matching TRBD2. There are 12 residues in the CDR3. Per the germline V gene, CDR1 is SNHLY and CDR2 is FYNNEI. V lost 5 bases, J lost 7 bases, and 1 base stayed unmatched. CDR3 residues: CASSPGGNEQFF. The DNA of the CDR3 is TGTGCCAGCAGTCCGGGAGGGAATGAGCAGTTCTTC.

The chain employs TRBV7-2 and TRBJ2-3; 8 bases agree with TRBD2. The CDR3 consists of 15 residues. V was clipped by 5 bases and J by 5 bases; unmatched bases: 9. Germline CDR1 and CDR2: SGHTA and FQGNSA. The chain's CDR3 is CASSILGGAGDTQYF. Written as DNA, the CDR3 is TGTGCCAGCAGCATCCTCGGGGGGGCCGGAGATACGCAGTATTTT.

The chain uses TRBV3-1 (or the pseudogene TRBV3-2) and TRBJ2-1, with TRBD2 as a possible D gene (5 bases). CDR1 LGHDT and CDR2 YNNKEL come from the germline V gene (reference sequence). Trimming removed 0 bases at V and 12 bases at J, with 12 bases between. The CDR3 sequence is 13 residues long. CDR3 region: CASSQDGSRAQFF. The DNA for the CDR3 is TGTGCCAGCAGCCAAGATGGGAGCCGGGCGCAGTTCTTC.

CDR3 region: CASSLGTAYGYTF. The CDR3 coding sequence is TGTGCCAGCAGTTTGGGGACAGCCTATGGCTACACCTTC. This chain joins TRBV27 and TRBJ1-2, with 7 bases that match TRBD1. Trimming cost V 3 bases and J 4 bases; bases outside gene matches: 2. Looked up from germline, CDR1 is MNHEY and CDR2 is SMNVEV (reference sequence). CDR3 length: 13 residues.

The CDR3, as DNA: TGTGCCATCAGTGAGCCCCGCGGAGGCTACACCTTC. Translation gives CAISEPRGGYTF. The V call is TRBV10-3, the J call TRBJ1-2, with D hard to call. The CDR3 has 12 residues. The V and J ends lost 2 bases and 8 bases respectively, with 9 bases between them. Germline-derived CDR1 and CDR2 are ENHRY and SYGVKD.

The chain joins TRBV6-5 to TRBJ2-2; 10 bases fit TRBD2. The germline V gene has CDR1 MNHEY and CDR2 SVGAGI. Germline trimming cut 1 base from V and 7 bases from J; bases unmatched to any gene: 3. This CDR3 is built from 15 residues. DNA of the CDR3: TGTGCCAGCAGTTACTTAAGCGGGAGGGTCGGGGAGCTGTTTTTT. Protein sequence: CASSYLSGRVGELFF.

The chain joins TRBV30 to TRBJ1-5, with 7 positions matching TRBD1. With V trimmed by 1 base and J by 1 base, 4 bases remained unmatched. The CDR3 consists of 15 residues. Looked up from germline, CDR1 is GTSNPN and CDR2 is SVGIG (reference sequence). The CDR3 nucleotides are TGTGCCTGGAGTGGGGGGACAGCGAGCAATCAGCCCCAGCATTTT. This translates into CAWSGGTASNQPQHF.

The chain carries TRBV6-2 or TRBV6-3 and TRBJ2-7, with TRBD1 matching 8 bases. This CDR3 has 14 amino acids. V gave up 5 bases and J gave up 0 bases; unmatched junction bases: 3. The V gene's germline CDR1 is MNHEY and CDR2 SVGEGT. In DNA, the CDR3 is TGTGCCAGCAGTACCGGGACAGGCTCCTACGAGCAGTACTTC. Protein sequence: CASSTGTGSYEQYF.

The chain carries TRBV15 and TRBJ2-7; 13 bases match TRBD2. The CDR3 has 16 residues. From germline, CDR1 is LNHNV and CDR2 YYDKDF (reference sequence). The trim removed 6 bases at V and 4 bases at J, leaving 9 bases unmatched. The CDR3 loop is CATSLTRLAGGYEQYF. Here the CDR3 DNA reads TGTGCCACCAGTCTCACTAGACTAGCGGGAGGTTACGAGCAGTACTTC.

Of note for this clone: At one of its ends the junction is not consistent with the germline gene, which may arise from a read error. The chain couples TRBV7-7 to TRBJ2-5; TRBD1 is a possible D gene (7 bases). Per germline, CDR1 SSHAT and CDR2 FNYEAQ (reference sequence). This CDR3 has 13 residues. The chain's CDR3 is CASSRQGGETQYF. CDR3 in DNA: TGTGCTAGCAGCCGGCAGGGGGGAGAGACCCAGTACTTC.